This record covers a single TCR beta chain. The sample originates from a study of blood T cell repertoires in COVID-19. Study in general: Donors in the United States, Italy and Spain gave samples during acute or convalescent COVID-19. PBMCs, B-cell-depleted T cells, or T cells provided the cDNA or gDNA that made up the material.

Per the study methods: Amplification with reference gene primers provided the estimates of nucleated cell counts. Only in-frame clones appear in the TCRdb table, and some are missing; sequencing was by immunoSEQ multiplex PCR. The DNA was the basis for D and trimming; V, J and clone size are from that table. Among over 250,000 clones listed, approximately 86% were seen once. The TCR originated in a man in his forties or fifties who had recovered from COVID-19. The sequenced material came from peripheral blood.

This chain's CDR3 is CAIRQGTGELFF. The CDR3 region has the DNA TGTGCCATCAGGCAGGGCACCGGGGAGCTGTTTTTT. The V and J genes are TRBV10-3 and TRBJ2-2; weak D call: TRBD1 (5 bases). This CDR3 has 12 residues. The germline V gene encodes CDR1 ENHRY and CDR2 SYGVKD. The germline V and J ends were trimmed by 6 bases and 4 bases, with 6 bases remaining between them.